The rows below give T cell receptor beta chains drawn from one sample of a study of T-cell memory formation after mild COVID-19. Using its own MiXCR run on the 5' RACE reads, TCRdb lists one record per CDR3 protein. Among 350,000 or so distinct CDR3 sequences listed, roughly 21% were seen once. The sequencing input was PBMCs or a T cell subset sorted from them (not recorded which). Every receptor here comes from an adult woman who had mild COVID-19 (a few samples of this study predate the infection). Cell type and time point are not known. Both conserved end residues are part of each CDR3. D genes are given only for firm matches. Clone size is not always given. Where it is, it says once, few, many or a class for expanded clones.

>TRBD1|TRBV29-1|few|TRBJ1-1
CSVDRTGSRQGGEAFF
TGCAGCGTTGATAGGACAGGGAGTCGCCAGGGCGGTGAAGCTTTCTTT
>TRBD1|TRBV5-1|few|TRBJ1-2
CASSYDRGSGGYTF
TGCGCCAGCAGCTACGACAGGGGCAGTGGTGGCTACACCTTC
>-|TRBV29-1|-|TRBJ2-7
CSVVGLAAYEQYF
TGCAGCGTTGTCGGGCTAGCTGCCTACGAGCAGTACTTC
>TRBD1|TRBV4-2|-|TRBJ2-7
CASSQGTGSSLQEEQYF
TGTGCCAGCAGCCAAGGGACAGGGAGCAGCTTACAAGAGGAGCAGTACTTC
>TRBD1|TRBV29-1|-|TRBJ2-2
CSVRGTGGTGELFF
TGCAGCGTTCGCGGGACAGGGGGCACCGGGGAGCTGTTTTTT
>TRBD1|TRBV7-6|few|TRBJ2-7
CASSFGQGDGYEQYF
TGTGCCAGCAGCTTCGGACAGGGGGATGGGTACGAGCAGTACTTC
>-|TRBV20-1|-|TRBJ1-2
CSARDKGYYGYTF
TGCAGTGCTAGAGATAAGGGTTACTATGGCTACACCTTC
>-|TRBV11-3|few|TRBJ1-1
CASSLARGQGAEAFF
TGTGCCAGCAGCTTAGCCCGGGGGCAGGGAGCTGAAGCTTTCTTT
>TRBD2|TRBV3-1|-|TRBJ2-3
CASSQGRLAGGYTQYF
TGTGCCAGCAGCCAAGGGCGACTAGCGGGGGGGTATACGCAGTATTTT
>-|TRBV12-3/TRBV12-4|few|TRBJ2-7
CASSSPVLLYEQYF
TGTGCCAGCAGTTCCCCCGTCCTCCTCTACGAGCAGTACTTC
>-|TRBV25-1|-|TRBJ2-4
CASSEVGGSAAKNIQYF
TGTGCCAGCTCCGAAGTCGGGGGATCGGCAGCCAAAAACATTCAGTACTTC
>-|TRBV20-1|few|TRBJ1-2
CSAVTGVWGYGYTF
TGCAGTGCGGTTACAGGAGTTTGGGGCTATGGCTACACCTTC
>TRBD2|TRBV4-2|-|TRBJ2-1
CASCLTSGGLGEQFF
TGTGCCAGCTGTCTGACTAGCGGGGGGCTCGGTGAGCAGTTCTTC
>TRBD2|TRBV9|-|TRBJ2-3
CASSSEGTSGSTDTQYF
TGTGCCAGCAGCTCAGAGGGGACTAGCGGGAGCACAGATACGCAGTATTTT
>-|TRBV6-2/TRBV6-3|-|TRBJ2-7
CASTFGGGPYEQYF
TGTGCCAGCACATTCGGCGGGGGCCCCTACGAGCAGTACTTC
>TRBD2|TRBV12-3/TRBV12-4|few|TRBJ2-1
CASSSAGDYEQFF
TGTGCCAGCAGTTCTGCGGGAGACTATGAGCAGTTCTTC
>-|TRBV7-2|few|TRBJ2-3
CASSFLMGGAVTQYF
TGTGCCAGCAGCTTCCTAATGGGGGGGGCGGTTACGCAGTATTTT
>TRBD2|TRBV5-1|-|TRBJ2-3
CASSRTRTSGGSTDTQYF
TGCGCCAGCAGCCGAACCCGGACTAGCGGGGGCAGCACAGATACGCAGTATTTT
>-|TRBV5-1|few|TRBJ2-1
CASSLEGGRSYNEQFF
TGCGCCAGCAGCTTGGAAGGCGGGCGTTCGTACAATGAGCAGTTCTTC
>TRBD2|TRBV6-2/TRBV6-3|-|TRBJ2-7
CASSYSKEREWSSYEQYF
TGTGCCAGCAGTTACTCGAAGGAGCGGGAGTGGAGCTCCTACGAGCAGTACTTC
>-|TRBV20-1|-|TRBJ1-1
CSAVRGGMNTEAFF
TGCAGTGCCGTCCGGGGGGGAATGAACACTGAAGCTTTCTTT
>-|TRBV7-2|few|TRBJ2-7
CASSLEGTGRYEQYF
TGTGCCAGCAGCTTAGAGGGAACAGGAAGGTACGAGCAGTACTTC
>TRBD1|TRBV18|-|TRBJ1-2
CASSPQQGDYGYTF
TGTGCCAGCTCACCCCAACAGGGGGATTATGGCTACACCTTC
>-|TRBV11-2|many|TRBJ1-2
CASSLEVYGYTF
TGTGCCAGCAGCTTAGAGGTCTATGGCTACACCTTC
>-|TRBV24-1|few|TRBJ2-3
CATSDRGEYTDTQYF
TGTGCCACCAGTGATAGAGGGGAGTACACAGATACGCAGTATTTT
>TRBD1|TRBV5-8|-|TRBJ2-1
CASIPGQPQYNEQFF
TGTGCCAGCATCCCGGGACAGCCTCAATACAATGAGCAGTTCTTC
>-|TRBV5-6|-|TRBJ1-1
CASSFQDTEAFF
TGTGCCAGCAGCTTTCAAGACACTGAAGCTTTCTTT
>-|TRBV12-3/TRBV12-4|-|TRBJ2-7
CASRRGSVGYEQYF
TGTGCCAGCAGGAGGGGCTCAGTAGGATACGAGCAGTACTTC
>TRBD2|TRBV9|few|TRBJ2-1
CASSVEAGVHNEQFF
TGTGCCAGCAGCGTAGAAGCGGGAGTTCACAATGAGCAGTTCTTC
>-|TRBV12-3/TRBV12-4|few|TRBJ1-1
CASSPRVGQNTEAFF
TGTGCCAGCAGTCCCCGGGTTGGGCAGAACACTGAAGCTTTCTTT
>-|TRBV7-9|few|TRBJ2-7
CASRGDGNEQYF
TGTGCCAGTCGAGGGGACGGGAACGAGCAGTACTTC
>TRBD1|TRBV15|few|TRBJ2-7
CATSRGQGGNYEQYF
TGTGCCACCAGCAGAGGACAGGGGGGAAACTACGAGCAGTACTTC
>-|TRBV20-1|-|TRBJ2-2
CSASQPAGSGSNTGELFF
TGCAGTGCTAGCCAGCCCGCGGGGAGCGGCTCGAACACCGGGGAGCTGTTTTTT
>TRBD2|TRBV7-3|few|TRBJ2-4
CASSPQTSSKNIQYF
TGTGCCAGCAGTCCTCAGACTAGCAGCAAAAACATTCAGTACTTC
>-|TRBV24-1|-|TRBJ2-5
CATCPGGAGEETQYF
TGTGCCACCTGTCCGGGCGGGGCAGGGGAAGAGACCCAGTACTTC
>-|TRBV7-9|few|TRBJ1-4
CASSLVGGQEEKLFF
TGTGCCAGCAGCTTAGTTGGGGGGCAAGAGGAAAAACTGTTTTTT
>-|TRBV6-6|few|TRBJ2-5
CASTRAPIETQYF
TGTGCCAGCACGAGAGCCCCGATAGAGACCCAGTACTTC
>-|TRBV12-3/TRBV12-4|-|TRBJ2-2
CASSLDGGANTGELFF
TGTGCCAGCAGTTTAGATGGCGGGGCGAACACCGGGGAGCTGTTTTTT
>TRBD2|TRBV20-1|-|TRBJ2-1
CSAQGPVGASGIVAAWNEQFF
TGCAGTGCCCAAGGGCCCGTCGGGGCTAGCGGGATCGTAGCGGCGTGGAATGAGCAGTTCTTC
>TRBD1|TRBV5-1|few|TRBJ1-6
CASSLIPDRVISPLHF
TGCGCCAGCAGCTTGATACCCGACAGGGTCATATCACCCCTCCACTTT
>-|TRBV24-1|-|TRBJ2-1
CATSVTDNEQFF
TGTGCCACCAGTGTCACCGACAATGAGCAGTTCTTC
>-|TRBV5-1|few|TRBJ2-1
CASSGTRLYNEQFF
TGCGCCAGCAGTGGGACACGCCTTTACAATGAGCAGTTCTTC
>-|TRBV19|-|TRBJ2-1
CASTGLFSPGDNEQFF
TGTGCCAGCACCGGACTGTTCTCTCCTGGGGACAATGAGCAGTTCTTC
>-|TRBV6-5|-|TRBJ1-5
CASSRDAEGQPQHF
TGTGCCAGCAGTCGGGACGCCGAGGGTCAGCCCCAGCATTTT
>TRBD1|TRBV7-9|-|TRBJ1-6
CASSPVPGGTSPLHF
TGTGCCAGCAGCCCCGTCCCAGGGGGGACTTCACCCCTCCACTTT
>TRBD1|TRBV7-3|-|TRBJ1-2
CASSATGNGYGYTF
TGTGCCAGCAGCGCGACAGGGAACGGCTATGGCTACACCTTC
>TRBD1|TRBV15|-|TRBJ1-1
CATGQLNTEAFF
TGTGCCACGGGACAGTTGAACACTGAAGCTTTCTTT
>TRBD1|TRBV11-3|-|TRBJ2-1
CASSLTGAGNEQFF
TGTGCCAGCAGTCTCACAGGGGCCGGCAATGAGCAGTTCTTC
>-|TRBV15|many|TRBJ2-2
CATSIGRWANTGELFF
TGTGCCACCAGCATAGGTCGGTGGGCGAACACCGGGGAGCTGTTTTTT
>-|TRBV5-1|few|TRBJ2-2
CASSEANTGELFF
TGCGCCAGCTCGGAGGCGAACACCGGGGAGCTGTTTTTT
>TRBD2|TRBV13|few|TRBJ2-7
CASSSGLAGGTYEQYF
TGTGCCAGCAGCTCCGGTCTAGCGGGGGGGACCTACGAGCAGTACTTC
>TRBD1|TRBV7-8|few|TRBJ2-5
CASSLTTGLETQYF
TGTGCCAGCAGCTTGACGACAGGGTTGGAGACCCAGTACTTC
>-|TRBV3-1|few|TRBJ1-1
CASSHMNTEAFF
TGTGCCAGCAGCCATATGAACACTGAAGCTTTCTTT
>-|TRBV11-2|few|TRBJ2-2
CASSLILTGTPAGLHGELFF
TGTGCCAGCAGCCTTATCCTCACTGGAACACCGGCTGGGCTTCACGGGGAGCTGTTTTTT
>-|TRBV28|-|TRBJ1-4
CASTGKQKLFF
TGTGCCAGCACCGGAAAACAGAAGCTGTTTTTT